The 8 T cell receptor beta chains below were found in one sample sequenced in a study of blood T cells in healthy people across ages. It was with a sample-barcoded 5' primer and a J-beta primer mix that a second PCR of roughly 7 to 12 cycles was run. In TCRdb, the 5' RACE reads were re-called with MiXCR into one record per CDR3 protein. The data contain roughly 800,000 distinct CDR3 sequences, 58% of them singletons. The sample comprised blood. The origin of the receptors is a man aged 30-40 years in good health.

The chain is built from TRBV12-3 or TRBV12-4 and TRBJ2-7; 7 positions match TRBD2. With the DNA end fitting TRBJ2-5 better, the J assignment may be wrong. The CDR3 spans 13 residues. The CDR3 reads CASSLAGGGTQYF. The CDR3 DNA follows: TGTGCCAGCAGTTTAGCTGGCGGGGGGACCCAGTACTTC.

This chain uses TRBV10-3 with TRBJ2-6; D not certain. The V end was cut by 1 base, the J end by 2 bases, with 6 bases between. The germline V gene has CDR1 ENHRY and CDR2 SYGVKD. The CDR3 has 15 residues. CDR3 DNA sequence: TGTGCCATCAGTGAGTACGGCCCTGGGGCCAACGTCCTGACTTTC. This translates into CAISEYGPGANVLTF.

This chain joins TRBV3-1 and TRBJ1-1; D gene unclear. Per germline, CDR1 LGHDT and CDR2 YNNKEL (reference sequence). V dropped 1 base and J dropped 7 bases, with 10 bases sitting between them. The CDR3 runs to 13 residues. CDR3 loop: CASSQVLGLEAFF. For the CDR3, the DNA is TGTGCCAGCAGCCAAGTTTTAGGACTTGAAGCTTTCTTT.

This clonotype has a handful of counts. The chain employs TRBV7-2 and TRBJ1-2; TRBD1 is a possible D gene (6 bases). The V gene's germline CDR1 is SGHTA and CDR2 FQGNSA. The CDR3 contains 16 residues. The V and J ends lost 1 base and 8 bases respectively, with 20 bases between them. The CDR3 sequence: CASSLGGGSAPRGYTF. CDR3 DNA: TGTGCCAGCAGCTTAGGGGGGGGCAGCGCGCCGCGGGGCTACACCTTC.

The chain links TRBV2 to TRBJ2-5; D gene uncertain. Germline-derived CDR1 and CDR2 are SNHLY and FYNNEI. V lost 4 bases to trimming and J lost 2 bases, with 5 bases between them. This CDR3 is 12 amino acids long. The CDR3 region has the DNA TGTGCCAGCAGTGTTGGACAAGAGACCCAGTACTTC. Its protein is CASSVGQETQYF. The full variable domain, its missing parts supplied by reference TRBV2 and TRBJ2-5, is EPEVTQTPSHQVTQMGQEVILRCVPISNHLYFYWYRQILGQKVEFLVSFYNNEISEKSEIFDDQFSVERPDGSNFTLKIRSTKLEDSAMYFCASSVGQETQYFGPGTRLLVL.

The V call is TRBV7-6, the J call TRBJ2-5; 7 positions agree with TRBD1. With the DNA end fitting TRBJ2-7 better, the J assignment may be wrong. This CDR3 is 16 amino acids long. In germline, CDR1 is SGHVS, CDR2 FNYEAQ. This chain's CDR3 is CASSLETGAGYYEQYF. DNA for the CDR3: TGTGCCAGCAGCTTAGAAACAGGGGCTGGCTACTACGAGCAGTACTTC.

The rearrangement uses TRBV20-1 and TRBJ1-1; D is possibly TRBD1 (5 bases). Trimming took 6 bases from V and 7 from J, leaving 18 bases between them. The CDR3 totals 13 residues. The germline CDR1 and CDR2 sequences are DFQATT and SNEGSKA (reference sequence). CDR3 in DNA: TGCAGTGCGCGCGCCGGGGGACCCCATGAAGCTTTCTTT. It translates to CSARAGGPHEAFF.

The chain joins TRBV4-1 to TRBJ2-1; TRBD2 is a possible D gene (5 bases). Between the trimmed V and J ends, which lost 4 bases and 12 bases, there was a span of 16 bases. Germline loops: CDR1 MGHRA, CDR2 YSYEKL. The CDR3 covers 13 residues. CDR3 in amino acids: CASSRSAEAGQFF. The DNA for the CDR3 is TGCGCCAGCAGCCGGTCCGCAGAGGCGGGGCAGTTCTTC.